The 13 T cell receptor beta chains listed next were all sequenced from one sample in a study of radiation and T cells in renal cell carcinoma. Sequencing was performed with immunoSEQ multiplex PCR; in TCRdb, only in-frame clones are kept and a portion is missing. The table has some 130,000 clones, around 90% seen once. This sample's time point: blood 2 weeks post-SBRT. Documented treatment: 15 Gy SBRT to primary tumor, nephrectomy 4 weeks later. This material consisted of blood, taken from a patient whose treatment included radiotherapy and nephrectomy. These receptors all come from a woman between 70 and 85 years old with renal cell carcinoma.

The gene calls are TRBV19 and TRBJ2-1, with a weak D call TRBD1 (6 bases). V shed 10 bases and J shed 8 bases, with 15 bases lying between them. The CDR3 contains 12 residues. Germline V gene data show CDR1 as LNHDA and CDR2 as SQIVND (reference sequence). The CDR3 sequence: CATTEGHYEQFF. CDR3 sequence (DNA): TGTGCCACGACAGAGGGACACTATGAGCAGTTCTTC.

The chain joins TRBV28 to TRBJ2-2, with 8 bases fitting TRBD2. V dropped 8 bases and J dropped 4; count of bases not matched to a gene: 9. The germline gives CDR1 MDHEN, CDR2 SYDVKM. This CDR3 spans 15 amino acids. This CDR3 is CASRSGGMSTGELFF. The CDR3 bases are TGTGCCAGCCGCTCGGGGGGGATGAGCACCGGGGAGCTGTTTTTT.

This chain connects TRBV29-1 to TRBJ2-3; no reliable D call. CDR1 SQVTM and CDR2 ANQGSEA come from the germline V gene. CDR3 length: 12 amino acids. V was cut by 0 bases and J by 11 bases, with 12 bases left in between. CDR3 sequence: CSVEDRPGKQYF. The CDR3 DNA reads as TGCAGCGTTGAAGACCGGCCTGGGAAGCAGTATTTT.

The chain uses TRBV11-2 and TRBJ2-5, with a possible D match to TRBD2 (6 bases). The CDR3 sequence is 14 residues long. CDR1 and CDR2 (germline): SGHAT, FQNNGV. The V and J ends lost 1 base and 5 bases respectively, with 11 bases between them. The CDR3: CASSLGRVLETQYF. Written as DNA, the CDR3 is TGTGCCAGCAGCTTAGGGAGGGTTTTGGAGACCCAGTACTTC.

This clone was picked up one time. The chain recombines TRBV4-2 with TRBJ2-7; maybe TRBD1 (5 bases). V gave up 4 bases and J gave up 8 bases, with 18 bases separating them. The CDR3 spans 14 residues. Germline CDR1 reads LGHNA; CDR2 reads YNFKEQ. CDR3 in amino acids: CASSPTRDSTKQYF. CDR3 coding DNA: TGTGCCAGCAGCCCGACCAGGGATTCGACGAAGCAGTACTTC.

V gene TRBV6-1 combines with J gene TRBJ2-1, with D unresolved. The CDR3 sequence is 14 residues long. V lost 6 bases, J lost 3 bases, and 12 bases lay in between. The germline V gene encodes CDR1 MNHNS and CDR2 SASEGT. CDR3 protein: CASREESRYNEQFF. As DNA, the CDR3 is TGTGCCAGCAGAGAGGAGAGTCGCTACAATGAGCAGTTCTTC.

This chain connects TRBV11-2 to TRBJ1-2; the D is unclear. This CDR3 contains 16 residues. Germline assignment: CDR1 SGHAT and CDR2 FQNNGV. Deletions cut 0 bases from V and 4 bases from J, with 15 bases between. CDR3 sequence reads: CASSLDWVPGTYGYTF. The CDR3 nucleotides read TGTGCCAGCAGCTTAGATTGGGTACCCGGAACCTATGGCTACACCTTC. Together with reference TRBV11-2 and TRBJ1-2, the CDR3 gives the full variable domain: EAGVAQSPRYKIIEKRQSVAFWCNPISGHATLYWYQQILGQGPKLLIQFQNNGVVDDSQLPKDRFSAERLKGVDSTLKIQPAKLEDSAVYLCASSLDWVPGTYGYTFGSGTRLTVV.

For the CDR3, the DNA is TGTGCCAGCAGTGATACTAGCGGGGGGGCCGGGTCCTACAATGAGCAGTTCTTC. Translation gives CASSDTSGGAGSYNEQFF. The J gene is TRBJ2-1, the V gene TRBV6-1, with TRBD2 identical over 13 bases. With 3 bases clipped from V and 1 base from J, the junction kept 6 bases outside the gene matches. This CDR3 is 18 amino acids long. In germline, CDR1 is MNHNS, CDR2 SASEGT.

The V and J genes are TRBV5-1 and TRBJ2-4; D may be TRBD1 (6 bases). The CDR3 covers 16 residues. The V and J ends lost 5 bases and 0 bases respectively, with 15 bases between them. CDR1 and CDR2 from the germline V gene are SGHRS and YFSETQ. CDR3 residues: CASSSGQSLAKNIQYF. Here the CDR3 DNA reads TGCGCCAGCAGTTCCGGACAGTCCTTAGCCAAAAACATTCAGTACTTC.

The chain combines TRBV9 with TRBJ2-1; the match to TRBD2 covers 12 bases. Germline V lookup: CDR1 SGDLS, CDR2 YYNGEE. V lost 0 bases to trimming and J lost 8 bases; unmatched junction nucleotides: 3. The CDR3 has 15 residues. The CDR3 region is CASSVVSSGGDEQFF. The CDR3, as DNA: TGTGCCAGCAGCGTAGTTTCTAGCGGGGGGGATGAGCAGTTCTTC.

This rearrangement joins TRBV6-5 to TRBJ1-4; D remains ambiguous. This CDR3 has 13 amino acids. The V end lost 2 bases, the J end lost 8 bases, and 9 bases lay between the germline ends. Germline CDR1 and CDR2: MNHEY and SVGAGI. CDR3 loop: CASSYIGREKLFF. The CDR3 DNA sequence: TGTGCCAGCAGTTACATAGGACGGGAAAAACTGTTTTTT.

V is TRBV6-5 and J is TRBJ2-2; D may be TRBD2 (6 bases). Between the trimmed V and J ends, which lost 6 bases and 7 bases, there was a span of 18 bases. This CDR3 is built from 15 residues. Germline CDR1 reads MNHEY; CDR2 reads SVGAGI. The CDR3 DNA reads as TGTGCCAGCAGCCGCGGGGTGTTCAAGAACGGGGAGCTGTTTTTT. It is translated as CASSRGVFKNGELFF.

V and J are TRBV7-9 and TRBJ2-7; 9 nucleotides agree with TRBD1. The CDR3 consists of 17 residues. After removal of 1 base from V and 0 bases from J, the junction contained 7 bases not matched to a gene. Looked up from germline, CDR1 is SEHNR and CDR2 is FQNEAQ (reference sequence). The chain's CDR3 is CASSLGPGQGLSYEQYF. The CDR3 coding sequence is TGTGCCAGCAGCTTAGGTCCGGGACAGGGACTCTCCTACGAGCAGTACTTC.